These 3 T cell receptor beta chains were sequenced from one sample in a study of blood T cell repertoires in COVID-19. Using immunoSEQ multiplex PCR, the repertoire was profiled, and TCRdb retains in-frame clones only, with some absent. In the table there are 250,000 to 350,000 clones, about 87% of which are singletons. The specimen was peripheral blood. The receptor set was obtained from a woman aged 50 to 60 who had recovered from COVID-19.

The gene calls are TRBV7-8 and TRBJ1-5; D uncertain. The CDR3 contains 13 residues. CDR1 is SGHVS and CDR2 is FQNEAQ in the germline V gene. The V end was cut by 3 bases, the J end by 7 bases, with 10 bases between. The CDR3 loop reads CASSFWEKQPQHF. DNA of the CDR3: TGTGCCAGCAGCTTCTGGGAGAAACAGCCCCAGCATTTT.

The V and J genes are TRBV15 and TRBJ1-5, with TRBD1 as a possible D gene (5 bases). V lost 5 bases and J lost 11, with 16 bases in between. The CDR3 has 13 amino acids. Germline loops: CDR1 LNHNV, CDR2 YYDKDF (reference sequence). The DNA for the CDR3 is TGTGCCACCAGCGGGGCCTATCTCCTTGCCCAGCATTTT. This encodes CATSGAYLLAQHF.

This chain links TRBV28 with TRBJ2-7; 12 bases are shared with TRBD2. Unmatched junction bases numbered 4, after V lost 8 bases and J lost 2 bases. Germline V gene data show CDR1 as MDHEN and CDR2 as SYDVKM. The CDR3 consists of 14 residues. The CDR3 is CASETSGGTYEQYF. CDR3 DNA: TGTGCCAGCGAGACTAGCGGGGGAACCTACGAGCAGTACTTC.